This record looks at one T cell receptor (beta chain) sequence and its context. The antigen remains unidentified. The protocol was immunoSEQ multiplex PCR, while the TCRdb copy is restricted to in-frame clones and leaves out a portion. The data hold 75,000 to 100,000 clones, with roughly nine tenths observed a single time. This entry comes from a study of graft-versus-host responses after intestinal transplantation. Germline CDR1 and CDR2: SGHAT and FQDESV (reference sequence). The CDR3 totals 15 residues. V was clipped by 6 bases and J by 4 bases, with 19 bases between them. The chain employs TRBV11-1 and TRBJ2-7; tentative D call: TRBD2 (6 bases). Sequences were derived from unstimulated CD4+ T cells sorted from spleen or lymph node cells, sampled before intestinal transplant. The TCR originated in a human donor who received an intestinal transplant. The CDR3 nucleotides are TGTGCCAGCAGTGGGGGGACCGGGAGTCATTACGAGCAGTACTTC. This encodes CASSGGTGSHYEQYF.